This TCR beta chain was captured by sequencing in a study of shared clonotypes between healthy human individuals. Overall study context: The plates for each donor numbered three CD4 naive, three CD4 memory, two CD8 naive and one CD8 memory.

The germline gives CDR1 GTSNPN, CDR2 SVGIG (reference sequence). V was clipped by 3 bases and J by 0 bases, with 12 bases between them. CDR3 size: 14 residues. The assay was run at deep level. Only in-frame clones appear in the TCRdb table, and some are missing; sequencing was by immunoSEQ multiplex PCR. Among under 2,500,000 clones listed, more than 90% were seen once. The sequence was obtained from a man aged 18-30 years in good health. The rearrangement links TRBV30 to TRBJ2-7; TRBD1 or TRBD2 may be the D gene (5 bases each). The sample taken for sequencing was naive CD4+ T cells sorted from blood. Indicated subset: CD45RA+ positively selected. The CDR3 bases are TGTGCCTGGAGAGGGGCAGGGAGCTCCTACGAGCAGTACTTC. Residues: CAWRGAGSSYEQYF.